The 15 T cell receptor beta chains listed next were all sequenced from one sample in a study of T cell repertoires in cytomegalovirus infection. For these TCRs, the target antigens are not known. TCRdb re-called the reads with MiXCR, one entry per CDR3 protein. Found here are fewer than 1,000,000 distinct CDR3 sequences, around a third of them singletons; the top ten hold about an eighth. The specimen comprised cultured CD8+ T cells from PBMCs, sampled from culture after CMV antigen stimulation. The receptors were gathered from a human donor in good health (CMV status not recorded). Some clones in this sample may be carry-over from other donors' samples.

Only a few counts were recorded for this clonotype. This sequence joins TRBV6-1 and TRBJ2-1, with 8 bases matching TRBD1. Losses at the gene ends were 5 bases for V and 0 bases for J; bases not matched to a gene: 27. Germline loops: CDR1 MNHNS, CDR2 SASEGT. This CDR3 is 23 amino acids long. CDR3 coding DNA: TGTGCCAGCAGTCAGTTCCAATTTCCAGGGGGCGGAAAAGAAACGACCTCCTACAATGAGCAGTTCTTC. Its translation: CASSQFQFPGGGKETTSYNEQFF.

Comments on this clonotype: With a much larger clone just one base away, this may be a read error. J is TRBJ2-5 and V is TRBV7-6, with D unresolved. CDR3 length equals 14 residues. The germline CDR1 and CDR2 sequences are SGHVS and FNYEAQ. The CDR3: CANSLAANGETQYF. The CDR3 DNA is TGTGCCAACAGCTTAGCCGCCAACGGGGAGACCCAGTACTTC.

The sample holds a few counts of this clonotype. The chain employs TRBV6-1 and TRBJ2-7; 7 nucleotides line up with TRBD1. The V gene's germline CDR1 is MNHNS and CDR2 SASEGT. The CDR3 runs 14 residues. V gave up 6 bases and J gave up 3 bases; unmatched junction bases: 8. The CDR3 loop is CASRKTGSFYEQYV. CDR3 DNA sequence: TGTGCCAGCAGAAAGACAGGGTCATTCTACGAGCAGTACGTC.

This clonotype turned up a few times. This chain links TRBV6-1 with TRBJ2-5; D is possibly TRBD1 (7 bases). Germline assignment: CDR1 MNHNS and CDR2 SASEGT. V shed 6 bases and J shed 5 bases, with 16 bases lying between them. The CDR3 has 14 residues. CDR3 coding DNA: TGTGCCAGCAGCCTCGACAGGGCGGGGGAGACCCAGTACTTC. This encodes CASSLDRAGETQYF.

The rearrangement links TRBV4-1 to TRBJ1-2; 11 bases map to TRBD1. Trimming at V came to 3 bases and at J to 6 bases, leaving 9 bases not matched to a gene. Germline V lookup: CDR1 MGHRA, CDR2 YSYEKL. CDR3 length equals 16 residues. CDR3: CASSQVSGQGADGYTF. CDR3 in DNA: TGCGCCAGCAGCCAGGTATCCGGACAGGGGGCAGATGGCTACACCTTC.

The chain combines TRBV7-8 with TRBJ2-7; D gene uncertain. Germline CDR1 is SGHVS and CDR2 is FQNEAQ. The CDR3 is 15 amino acids. The V end was cut by 0 bases, the J end by 2 bases, with 11 bases between. In DNA form, the CDR3 reads TGTGCCAGCAGCTTAGCTGCGGCTCCGGCCTACGAGCAGTACTTC. Translating it yields CASSLAAAPAYEQYF.

This clonotype was observed a handful of times. This sequence joins TRBV5-5 and TRBJ2-7; 9 bases map to TRBD1. Germline loops: CDR1 SGHKS, CDR2 YYEKEE (reference sequence). This CDR3 is built from 15 residues. V lost 4 bases to trimming and J lost 0 bases; unmatched junction nucleotides: 5. The CDR3 nucleotides read TGTGCCAGCAGCATAGACAGGGGGAGCTCCTACGAGCAGTACGTC. Translating it yields CASSIDRGSSYEQYV.

The V call is TRBV6-2 or TRBV6-3, the J call TRBJ2-3; D perhaps matches TRBD1 (6 bases). Germline CDR1 MNHEY, CDR2 SVGEGT. This CDR3 region has 17 residues. V lost 2 bases to trimming and J lost 1 base, with 16 bases between them. CDR3 loop: CASSYQPQGHRTDTQYF. In DNA form, the CDR3 reads TGTGCCAGCAGTTACCAACCCCAGGGGCACCGCACAGATACGCAGTATTTT.

The chain is built from TRBV19 and TRBJ2-1; D is perhaps TRBD1 (5 bases). The germline gives CDR1 LNHDA, CDR2 SQIVND (reference sequence). V was pared by 2 bases and J by 0 bases, with 23 bases between. The CDR3 loop spans 20 amino acids. In nucleotides, the CDR3 is TGTGCCAGTAGTATAACCTTGAACCGGCGGACACCCAGCTCCTACAATGAGCAGTTCTTC. Amino acids: CASSITLNRRTPSSYNEQFF.

This clonotype came up a few times. The chain is built from TRBV9 and TRBJ1-1; 7 bases agree with TRBD1. After removal of 0 bases from V and 8 bases from J, the junction contained 7 bases not matched to a gene. CDR3 length: 14 amino acids. Germline V gives CDR1 SGDLS, CDR2 YYNGEE. The DNA for the CDR3 is TGTGCCAGCAGCGTAGGACAGGGCATCGGGGAAGCTTTCTTT. Translation: CASSVGQGIGEAFF.

The sample holds one count of this clonotype. V and J are TRBV7-6 and TRBJ1-1, with a possible D match to TRBD1 (6 bases). Germline V gene lookup returns CDR1 SGHVS and CDR2 FNYEAQ. This CDR3 comprises 13 residues. The V gene lost 7 bases and the J gene lost 2 bases, with 11 bases spanning the gap. CDR3 sequence: CASILDRNTEAFF. The CDR3 nucleotides are TGTGCCAGCATCTTGGACAGAAACACTGAAGCTTTCTTT. Using reference TRBV7-6 and TRBJ1-1 for the parts outside the CDR3, the full variable domain is GAGVSQSPRYKVTKRGQDVALRCDPISGHVSLYWYRQALGQGPEFLTYFNYEAQQDKSGLPNDRFSAERPEGSISTLTIQRTEQRDSAMYRCASILDRNTEAFFGQGTRLTVV.

This clonotype was recorded at least ten times. The chain employs TRBV19 and TRBJ2-2, with 8 bases lining up with TRBD2. With V trimmed by 5 bases and J by 1 base, 6 bases remained unmatched. CDR1 is LNHDA, CDR2 SQIVND, per germline (reference sequence). The CDR3 extends over 16 amino acids. The CDR3 region is CASSLHSGVNTGELFF. CDR3 coding DNA: TGTGCCAGTAGTCTGCATAGCGGGGTGAACACCGGGGAGCTGTTTTTT.

This clonotype was found a few times. This sequence joins TRBV6-2 or TRBV6-3 and TRBJ1-1, with D perhaps TRBD1 (6 bases). Germline V gene data show CDR1 as MNHEY and CDR2 as SVGEGT. Between the trimmed V and J ends, which lost 0 bases and 5 bases, there was a span of 19 bases. This CDR3 is 17 amino acids long. The CDR3 spells CASSYSTMIYRETEAFF. CDR3 DNA: TGTGCCAGCAGTTACTCAACGATGATCTACAGGGAAACTGAAGCTTTCTTT.

V gene TRBV2 combines with J gene TRBJ2-1, with TRBD1 identical over 9 bases. The germline gives CDR1 SNHLY, CDR2 FYNNEI. V lost 6 bases to trimming and J lost 7 bases; unmatched junction nucleotides: 10. This CDR3 is 15 amino acids long. The CDR3 reads CASRHRGRIQNEQFF. DNA for the CDR3: TGTGCCAGCAGGCACAGGGGGCGGATTCAGAATGAGCAGTTCTTC.

This clonotype appeared a few times. The genes are TRBV15 and TRBJ2-1; D is unresolved. Germline loops: CDR1 LNHNV, CDR2 YYDKDF (reference sequence). The CDR3 runs 15 residues. The V and J ends lost 0 bases and 8 bases respectively, with 14 bases between them. The CDR3: CATSRDLGLGDEQFF. As DNA, the CDR3 is TGTGCCACCAGCAGAGATTTGGGGTTAGGCGATGAGCAGTTCTTC.